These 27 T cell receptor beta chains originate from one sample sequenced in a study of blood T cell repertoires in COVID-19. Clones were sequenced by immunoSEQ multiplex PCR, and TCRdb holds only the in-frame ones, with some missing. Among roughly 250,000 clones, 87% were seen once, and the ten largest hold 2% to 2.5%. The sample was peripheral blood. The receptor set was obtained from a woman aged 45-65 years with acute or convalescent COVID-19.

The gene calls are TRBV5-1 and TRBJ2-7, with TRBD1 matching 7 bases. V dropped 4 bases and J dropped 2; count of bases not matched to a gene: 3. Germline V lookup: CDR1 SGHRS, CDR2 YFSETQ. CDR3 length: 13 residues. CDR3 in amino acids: CASSGGQTYEQYF. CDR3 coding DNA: TGCGCCAGCAGCGGGGGACAGACCTACGAGCAGTACTTC.

The CDR3 DNA sequence: TGTGCCAGCAGTCCCGGGGACAGGGGTTGGTCTAACTATGGCTACACCTTC. It specifies CASSPGDRGWSNYGYTF. The genes are TRBV28 and TRBJ1-2; 10 positions match TRBD1. The V and J ends lost 5 bases and 0 bases, in that order; junction bases with no gene match: 9. The CDR3 has 17 amino acids. Germline V CDR1 and CDR2: MDHEN, SYDVKM.

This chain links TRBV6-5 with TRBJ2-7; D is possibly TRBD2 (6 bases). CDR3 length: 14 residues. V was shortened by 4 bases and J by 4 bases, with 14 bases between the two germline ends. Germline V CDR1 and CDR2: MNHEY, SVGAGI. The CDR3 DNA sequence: TGTGCCAGCAGTTTTGGGGGGAGGAGTTACGAGCAGTACTTC. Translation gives CASSFGGRSYEQYF.

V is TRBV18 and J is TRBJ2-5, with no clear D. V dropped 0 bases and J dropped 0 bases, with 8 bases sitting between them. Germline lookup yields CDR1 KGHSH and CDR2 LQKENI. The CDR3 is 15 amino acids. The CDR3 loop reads CASSPPAGYQETQYF. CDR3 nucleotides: TGTGCCAGCTCACCACCCGCAGGCTACCAAGAGACCCAGTACTTC.

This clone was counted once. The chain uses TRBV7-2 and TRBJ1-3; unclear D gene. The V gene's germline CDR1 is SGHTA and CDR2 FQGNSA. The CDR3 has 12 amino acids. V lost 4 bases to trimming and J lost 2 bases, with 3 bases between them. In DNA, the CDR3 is TGTGCCAGCAGCTCTGCTGGAAACACCATATATTTT. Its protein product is CASSSAGNTIYF.

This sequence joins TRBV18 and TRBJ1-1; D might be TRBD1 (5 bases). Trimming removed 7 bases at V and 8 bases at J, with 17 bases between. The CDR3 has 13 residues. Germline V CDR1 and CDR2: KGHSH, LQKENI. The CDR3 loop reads CASFTGRGEEAFF. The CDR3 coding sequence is TGTGCCAGCTTCACCGGTCGGGGGGAGGAAGCTTTCTTT.

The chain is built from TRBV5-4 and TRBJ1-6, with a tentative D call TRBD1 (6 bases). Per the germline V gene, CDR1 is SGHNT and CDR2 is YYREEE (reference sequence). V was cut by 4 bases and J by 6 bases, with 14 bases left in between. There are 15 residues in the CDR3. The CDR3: CASSPGDTGNSPLHF. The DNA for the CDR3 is TGTGCCAGCAGCCCAGGGGACACGGGTAATTCACCCCTCCACTTT.

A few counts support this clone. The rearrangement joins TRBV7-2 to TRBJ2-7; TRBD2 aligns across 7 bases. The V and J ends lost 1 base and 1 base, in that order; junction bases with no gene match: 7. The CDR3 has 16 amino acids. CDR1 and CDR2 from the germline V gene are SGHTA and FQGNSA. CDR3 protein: CASSLGSGGQSYEQYF. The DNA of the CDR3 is TGTGCCAGCAGCTTAGGGTCGGGAGGCCAGTCCTACGAGCAGTACTTC.

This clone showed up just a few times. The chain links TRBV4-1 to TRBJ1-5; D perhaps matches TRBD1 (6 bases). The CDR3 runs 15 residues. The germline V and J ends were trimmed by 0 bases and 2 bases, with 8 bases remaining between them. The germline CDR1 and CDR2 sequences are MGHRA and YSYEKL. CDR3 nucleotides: TGCGCCAGCAGCCAAGAAGGGGGTGGCAATCAGCCCCAGCATTTT. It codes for CASSQEGGGNQPQHF.

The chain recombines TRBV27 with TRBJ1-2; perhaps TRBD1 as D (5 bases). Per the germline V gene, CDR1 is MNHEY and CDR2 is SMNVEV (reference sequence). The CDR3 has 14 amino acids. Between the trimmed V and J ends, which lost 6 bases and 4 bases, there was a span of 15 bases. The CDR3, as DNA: TGTGCCAGCAGCCCAAGGGGTTCGAGCTATGGCTACACCTTC. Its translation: CASSPRGSSYGYTF.

The DNA for the CDR3 is TGTGCCAGCAGCTCGACAGGGTTCACTGAAGCTTTCTTT. This sequence encodes CASSSTGFTEAFF. The chain is built from TRBV16 and TRBJ1-1; 7 positions agree with TRBD1. V lost 5 bases, J lost 4 bases, and 4 bases stayed unmatched. CDR3 length equals 13 residues. Germline V gene lookup returns CDR1 KGHSY and CDR2 FQNENV.

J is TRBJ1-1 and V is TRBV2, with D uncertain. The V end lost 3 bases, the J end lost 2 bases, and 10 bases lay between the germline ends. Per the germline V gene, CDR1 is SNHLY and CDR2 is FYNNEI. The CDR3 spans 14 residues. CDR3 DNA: TGTGCCAGCAGTGAGCGCGCATTAAACACTGAAGCTTTCTTT. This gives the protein CASSERALNTEAFF.

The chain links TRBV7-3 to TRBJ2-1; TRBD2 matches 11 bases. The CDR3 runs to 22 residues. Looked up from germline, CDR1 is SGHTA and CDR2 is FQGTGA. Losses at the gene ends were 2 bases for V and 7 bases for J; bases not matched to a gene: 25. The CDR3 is CASSLGASLAGGQGGADNEQFF. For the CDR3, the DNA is TGTGCCAGCAGCTTAGGTGCGAGCCTAGCGGGAGGACAGGGCGGGGCCGATAATGAGCAGTTCTTC.

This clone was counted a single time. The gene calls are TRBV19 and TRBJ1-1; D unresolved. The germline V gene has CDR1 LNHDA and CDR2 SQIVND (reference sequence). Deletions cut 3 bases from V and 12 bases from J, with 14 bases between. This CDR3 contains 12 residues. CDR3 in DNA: TGTGCCAGTAGTATGCCCCCAACGAGCTCTTTCTTT. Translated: CASSMPPTSSFF.

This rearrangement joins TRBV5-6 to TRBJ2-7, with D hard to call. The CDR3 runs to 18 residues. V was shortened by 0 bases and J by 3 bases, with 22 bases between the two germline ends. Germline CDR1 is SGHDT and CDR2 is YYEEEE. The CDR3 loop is CASSLVGGFYSPYYEQYF. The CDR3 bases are TGTGCCAGCAGCTTGGTCGGCGGATTCTACTCCCCCTACTACGAGCAGTACTTC. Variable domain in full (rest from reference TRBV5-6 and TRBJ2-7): DAGVTQSPTHLIKTRGQQVTLRCSPKSGHDTVSWYQQALGQGPQFIFQYYEEEERQRGNFPDRFSGHQFPNYSSELNVNALLLGDSALYLCASSLVGGFYSPYYEQYFGPGTRLTVT.

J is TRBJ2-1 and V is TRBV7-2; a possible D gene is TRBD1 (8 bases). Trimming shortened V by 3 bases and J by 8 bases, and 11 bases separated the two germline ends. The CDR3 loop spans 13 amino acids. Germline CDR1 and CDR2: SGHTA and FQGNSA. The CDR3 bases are TGTGCCAGCAGCTTCACAGGGGGGGATGAGCAGTTCTTC. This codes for CASSFTGGDEQFF.

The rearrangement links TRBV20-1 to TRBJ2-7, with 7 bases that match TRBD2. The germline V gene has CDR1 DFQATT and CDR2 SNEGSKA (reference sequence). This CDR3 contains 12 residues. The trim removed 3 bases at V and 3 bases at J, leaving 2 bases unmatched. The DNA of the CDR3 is TGCAGTGCTAGTCGGGGGGACTACGAGCAGTACTTC. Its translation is CSASRGDYEQYF.

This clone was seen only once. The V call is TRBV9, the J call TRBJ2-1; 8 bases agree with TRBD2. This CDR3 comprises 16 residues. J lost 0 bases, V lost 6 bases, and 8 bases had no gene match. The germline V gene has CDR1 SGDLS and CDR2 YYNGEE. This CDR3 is CASTRQAGDSYNEQFF. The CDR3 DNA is TGTGCCAGCACCCGTCAAGCGGGAGACTCCTACAATGAGCAGTTCTTC. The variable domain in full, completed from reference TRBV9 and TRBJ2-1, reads DSGVTQTPKHLITATGQRVTLRCSPRSGDLSVYWYQQSLDQGLQFLIQYYNGEERAKGNILERFSAQQFPDLHSELNLSSLELGDSALYFCASTRQAGDSYNEQFFGPGTRLTVL.

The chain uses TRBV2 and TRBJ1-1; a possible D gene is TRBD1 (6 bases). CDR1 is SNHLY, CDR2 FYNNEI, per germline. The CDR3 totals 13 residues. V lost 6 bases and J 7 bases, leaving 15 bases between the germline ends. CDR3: CASSSDRLDEAFF. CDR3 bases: TGTGCCAGCAGCAGTGACAGGTTAGATGAAGCTTTCTTT.

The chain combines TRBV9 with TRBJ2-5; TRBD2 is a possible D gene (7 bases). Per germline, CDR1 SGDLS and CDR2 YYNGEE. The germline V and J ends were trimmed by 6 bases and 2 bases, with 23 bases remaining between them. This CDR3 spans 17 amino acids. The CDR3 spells CASTPSGRGGPQETQYF. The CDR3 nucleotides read TGTGCCAGCACCCCCTCGGGGAGGGGGGGCCCTCAAGAGACCCAGTACTTC.

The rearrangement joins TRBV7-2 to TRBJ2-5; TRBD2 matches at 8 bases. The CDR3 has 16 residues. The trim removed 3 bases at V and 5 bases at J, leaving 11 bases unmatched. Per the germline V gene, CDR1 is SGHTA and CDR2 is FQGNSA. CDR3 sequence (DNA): TGTGCCAGCAGCTTCCAGGCGGGAGGTTTGGGGGAGACCCAGTACTTC. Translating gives CASSFQAGGLGETQYF.

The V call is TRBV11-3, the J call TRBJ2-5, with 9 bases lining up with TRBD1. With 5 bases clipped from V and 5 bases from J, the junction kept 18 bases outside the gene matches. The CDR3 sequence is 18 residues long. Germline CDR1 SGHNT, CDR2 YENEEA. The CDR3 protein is CASSEGQGSQAFMETQYF. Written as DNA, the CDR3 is TGTGCCAGCAGCGAGGGACAGGGAAGTCAAGCGTTCATGGAGACCCAGTACTTC.

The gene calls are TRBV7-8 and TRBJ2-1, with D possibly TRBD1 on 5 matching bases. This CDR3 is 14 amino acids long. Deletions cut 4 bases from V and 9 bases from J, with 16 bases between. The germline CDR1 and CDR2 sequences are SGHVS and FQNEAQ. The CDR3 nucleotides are TGTGCCAGCAGCTCAAGGACAAGCAAGGGTGAGCAGTTCTTC. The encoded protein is CASSSRTSKGEQFF.

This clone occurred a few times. CDR3 residues: CASSLIGKNYGYTF. In nucleotides, the CDR3 is TGTGCCAGCAGCCTAATCGGGAAGAACTATGGCTACACCTTC. This chain links TRBV7-3 with TRBJ1-2; D gene uncertain. This CDR3 has 14 residues. The germline gives CDR1 SGHTA, CDR2 FQGTGA. V was cut by 5 bases and J by 2 bases, with 12 bases left in between.

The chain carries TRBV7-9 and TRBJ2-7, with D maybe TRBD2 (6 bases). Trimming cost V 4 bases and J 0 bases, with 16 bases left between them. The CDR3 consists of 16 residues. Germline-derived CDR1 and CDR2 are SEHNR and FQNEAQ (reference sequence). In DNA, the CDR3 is TGTGCCAGCAGCTGGGGAGCGGGCCTGAGCTCCTACGAGCAGTACTTC. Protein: CASSWGAGLSSYEQYF.

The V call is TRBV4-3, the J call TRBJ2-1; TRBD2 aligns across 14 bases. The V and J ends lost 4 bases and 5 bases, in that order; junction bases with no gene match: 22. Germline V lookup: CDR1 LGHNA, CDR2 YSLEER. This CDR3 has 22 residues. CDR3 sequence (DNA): TGCGCCAGCAGCCCCCGTTATTGGGGACTAGCGGGGGCTTCCCACCCCAACAATGAGCAGTTCTTC. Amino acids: CASSPRYWGLAGASHPNNEQFF.

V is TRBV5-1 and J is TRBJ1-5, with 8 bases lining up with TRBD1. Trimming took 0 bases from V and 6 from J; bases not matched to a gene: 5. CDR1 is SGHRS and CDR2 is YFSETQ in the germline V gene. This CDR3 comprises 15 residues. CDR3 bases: TGCGCCAGCAGCTTGGCGCCAGGGGGCGGTCAGCCCCAGCATTTT. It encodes CASSLAPGGGQPQHF. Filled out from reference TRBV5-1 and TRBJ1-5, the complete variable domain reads KAGVTQTPRYLIKTRGQQVTLSCSPISGHRSVSWYQQTPGQGLQFLFEYFSETQRNKGNFPGRFSGRQFSNSRSEMNVSTLELGDSALYLCASSLAPGGGQPQHFGDGTRLSIL.